The clone carrying this TCR beta chain was seen a handful of times. Its antigen is as yet unknown. Purified naive CD4+ T cells were depleted of CD25+ Tregs. The study, taken as a whole, reports: The TCR gene usage of tumor memory CD4+ T cells clustered together with blood and lymph node memory CD4+ cells and with lymph node naive CD4+ cells.

After constant-region reverse-primer amplification, full-length variable regions underwent semi-nested PCR with Nested Universal Primer A. From the 5' RACE reads, TCRdb called clonotypes with MiXCR, one entry per CDR3 protein. The sample contains tens of thousands of distinct CDR3 sequences, around 26% of which appear only once. The origin of this receptor is a female donor with breast cancer. Material for sequencing was tumor-infiltrating naive CD4+ T cells sorted from the breast tumor. Described subset: naive CD4+ T cells, CD4+CD45RA+CD25-.

The DNA for the CDR3 is TGTGCCAGCAGTTCCCCCAATGAGCAGTTCTTC. Its protein product is CASSSPNEQFF. The rearrangement links TRBV28 to TRBJ2-1; D gene unclear. This CDR3 comprises 11 residues. CDR1 MDHEN and CDR2 SYDVKM come from the germline V gene. V lost 4 bases to trimming and J lost 6 bases, with 4 bases between them.